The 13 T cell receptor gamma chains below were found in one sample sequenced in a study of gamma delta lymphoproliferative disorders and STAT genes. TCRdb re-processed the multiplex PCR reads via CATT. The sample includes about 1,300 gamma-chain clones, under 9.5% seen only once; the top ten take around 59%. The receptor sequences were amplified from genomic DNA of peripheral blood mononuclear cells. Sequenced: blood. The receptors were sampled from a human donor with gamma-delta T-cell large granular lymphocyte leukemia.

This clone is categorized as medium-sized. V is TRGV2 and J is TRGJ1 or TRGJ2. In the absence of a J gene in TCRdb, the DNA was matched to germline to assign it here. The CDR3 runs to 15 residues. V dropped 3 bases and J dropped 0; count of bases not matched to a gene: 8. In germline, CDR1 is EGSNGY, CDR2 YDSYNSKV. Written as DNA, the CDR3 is TGTGCCACCTGGGACACCAGGAGGAATTATTATAAGAAACTCTTT. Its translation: CATWDTRRNYYKKLF.

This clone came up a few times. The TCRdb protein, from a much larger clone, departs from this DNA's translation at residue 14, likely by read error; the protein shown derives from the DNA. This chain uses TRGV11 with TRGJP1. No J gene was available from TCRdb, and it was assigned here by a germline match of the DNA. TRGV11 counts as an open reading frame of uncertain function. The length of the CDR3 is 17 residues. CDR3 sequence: CACWILRDYTTGWLKIF. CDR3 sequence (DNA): TGTGCCTGCTGGATTCTTAGGGATTATACCACTGGTTGGCTCAAGATATTT.

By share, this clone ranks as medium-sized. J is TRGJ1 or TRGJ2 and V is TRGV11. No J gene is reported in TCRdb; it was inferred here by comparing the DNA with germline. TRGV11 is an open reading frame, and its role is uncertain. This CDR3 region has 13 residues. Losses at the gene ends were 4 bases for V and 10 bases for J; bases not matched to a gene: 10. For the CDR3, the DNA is TGTGCCTGCTGGATTAGCCACGCGGGAAAGAAACTCTTT. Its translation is CACWISHAGKKLF.

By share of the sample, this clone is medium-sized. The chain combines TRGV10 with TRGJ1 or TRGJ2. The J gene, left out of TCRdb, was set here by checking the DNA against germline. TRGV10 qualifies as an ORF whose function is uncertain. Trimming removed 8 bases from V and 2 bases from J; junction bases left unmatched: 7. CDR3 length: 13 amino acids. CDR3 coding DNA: TGTGCTGCGTGGGGCCCCCATTATTATAAGAAACTCTTT. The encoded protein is CAAWGPHYYKKLF.

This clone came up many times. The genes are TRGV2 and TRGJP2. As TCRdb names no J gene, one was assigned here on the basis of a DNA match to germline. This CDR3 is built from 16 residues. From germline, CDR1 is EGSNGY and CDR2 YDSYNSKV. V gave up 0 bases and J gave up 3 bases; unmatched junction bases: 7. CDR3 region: CATWDGPGGSDWIKTF. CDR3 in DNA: TGTGCCACCTGGGACGGGCCGGGGGGTAGTGATTGGATCAAGACGTTT.

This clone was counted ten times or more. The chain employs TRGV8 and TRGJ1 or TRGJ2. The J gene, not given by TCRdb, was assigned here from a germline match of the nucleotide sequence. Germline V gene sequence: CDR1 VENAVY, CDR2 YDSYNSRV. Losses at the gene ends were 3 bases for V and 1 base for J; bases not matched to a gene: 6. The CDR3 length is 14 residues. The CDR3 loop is CATWDGSNYYKKLF. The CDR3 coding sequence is TGTGCCACCTGGGATGGGAGTAATTATTATAAGAAACTCTTT.

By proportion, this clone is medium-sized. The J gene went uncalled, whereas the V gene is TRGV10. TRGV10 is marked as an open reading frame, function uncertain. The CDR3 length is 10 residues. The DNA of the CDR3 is TGTGCTGCGTGGGATTTCCCACCCCTCTTT. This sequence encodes CAAWDFPPLF.

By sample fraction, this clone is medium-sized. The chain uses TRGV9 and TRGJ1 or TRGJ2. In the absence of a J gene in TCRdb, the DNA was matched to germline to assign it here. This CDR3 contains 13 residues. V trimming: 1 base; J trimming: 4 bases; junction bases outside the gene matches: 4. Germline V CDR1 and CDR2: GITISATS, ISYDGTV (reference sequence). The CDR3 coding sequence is TGTGCCTTGTGGGAGGTATGGTATTATAAGAAACTCTTT. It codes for CALWEVWYYKKLF.

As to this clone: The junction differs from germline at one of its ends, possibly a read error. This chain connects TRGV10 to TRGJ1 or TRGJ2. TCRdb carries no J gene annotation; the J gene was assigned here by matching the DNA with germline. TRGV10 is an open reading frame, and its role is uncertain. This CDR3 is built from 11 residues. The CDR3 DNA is TGCGCGGGATTACCTTTCCGAAAGAAACTCTTT. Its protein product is CAGLPFRKKLF.

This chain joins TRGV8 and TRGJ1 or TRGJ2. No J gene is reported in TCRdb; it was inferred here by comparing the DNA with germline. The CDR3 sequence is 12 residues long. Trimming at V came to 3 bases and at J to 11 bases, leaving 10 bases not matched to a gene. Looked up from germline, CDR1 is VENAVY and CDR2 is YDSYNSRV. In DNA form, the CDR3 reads TGTGCCACCTGGGATGTGGGTAGGGAGAAACTCTTT. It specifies CATWDVGREKLF.

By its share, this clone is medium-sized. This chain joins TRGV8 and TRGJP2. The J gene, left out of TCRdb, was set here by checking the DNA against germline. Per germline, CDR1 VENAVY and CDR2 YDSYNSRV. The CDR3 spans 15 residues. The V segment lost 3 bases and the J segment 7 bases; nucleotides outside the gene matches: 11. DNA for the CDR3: TGTGCCACCTGGGATGAACGGTTCTTTGATTGGATCAAGACGTTT. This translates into CATWDERFFDWIKTF.

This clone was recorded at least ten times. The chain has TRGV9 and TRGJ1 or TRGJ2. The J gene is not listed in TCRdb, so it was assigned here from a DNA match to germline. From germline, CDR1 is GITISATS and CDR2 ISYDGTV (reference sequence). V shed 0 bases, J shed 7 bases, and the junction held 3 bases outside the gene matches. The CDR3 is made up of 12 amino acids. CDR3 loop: CALWEVPYKKLF. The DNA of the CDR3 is TGTGCCTTGTGGGAGGTGCCGTATAAGAAACTCTTT.

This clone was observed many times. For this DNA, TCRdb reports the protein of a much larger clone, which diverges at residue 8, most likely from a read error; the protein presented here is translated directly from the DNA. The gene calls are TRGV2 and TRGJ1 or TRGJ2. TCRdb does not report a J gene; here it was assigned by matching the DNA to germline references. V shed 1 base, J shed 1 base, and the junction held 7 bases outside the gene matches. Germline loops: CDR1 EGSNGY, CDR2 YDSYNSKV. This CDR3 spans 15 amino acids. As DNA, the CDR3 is TGTGCCACCTGGGACGGCCGAGCTAATTATTATAAGAAACTCTTT. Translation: CATWDGRANYYKKLF.